This TCR beta chain was sequenced during a study of CD8+ T cells in alopecia areata. The V gene end was trimmed by 2 bases and the J gene end by 0 bases; junction bases not matched to a gene: 7. The CDR3 consists of 15 residues. Germline CDR1 is SQVTM and CDR2 is ANQGSEA. Reverse transcribed after extraction, RNA yielded cDNA as the sequencing template. Clones were sequenced by immunoSEQ multiplex PCR, and TCRdb holds only the in-frame ones, with some missing. Of around 200,000 clones detected, roughly 60% appear once; the ten largest clones hold approximately 1.7%. As concerns this clone: What it binds is unknown.

General study results and limits: Lesional scalp exceeded normal scalp in clonality, especially in alopecia totalis/universalis.

This sequence joins TRBV29-1 and TRBJ2-7; 7 bases map to TRBD1. The starting material was CD4+ T cells sorted from blood, obtained at week 0. The clonotype originates from a human donor with alopecia areata. In nucleotides, the CDR3 is TGCAGCGTTGAAATTCCCAGGGGGAGCTCCTACGAGCAGTACTTC. Amino acid sequence: CSVEIPRGSSYEQYF.